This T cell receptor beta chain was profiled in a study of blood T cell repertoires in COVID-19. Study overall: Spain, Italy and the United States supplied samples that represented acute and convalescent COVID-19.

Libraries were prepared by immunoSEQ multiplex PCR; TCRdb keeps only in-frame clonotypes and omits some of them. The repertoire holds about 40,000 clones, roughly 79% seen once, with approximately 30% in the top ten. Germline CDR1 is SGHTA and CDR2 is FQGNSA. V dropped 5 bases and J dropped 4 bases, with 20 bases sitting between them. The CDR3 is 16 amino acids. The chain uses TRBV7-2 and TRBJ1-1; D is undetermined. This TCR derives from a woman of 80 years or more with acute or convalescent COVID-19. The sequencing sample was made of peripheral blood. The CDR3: CASSPRGGWFGTEAFF. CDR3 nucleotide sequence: TGTGCCAGCAGCCCTCGAGGAGGGTGGTTCGGCACTGAAGCTTTCTTT.